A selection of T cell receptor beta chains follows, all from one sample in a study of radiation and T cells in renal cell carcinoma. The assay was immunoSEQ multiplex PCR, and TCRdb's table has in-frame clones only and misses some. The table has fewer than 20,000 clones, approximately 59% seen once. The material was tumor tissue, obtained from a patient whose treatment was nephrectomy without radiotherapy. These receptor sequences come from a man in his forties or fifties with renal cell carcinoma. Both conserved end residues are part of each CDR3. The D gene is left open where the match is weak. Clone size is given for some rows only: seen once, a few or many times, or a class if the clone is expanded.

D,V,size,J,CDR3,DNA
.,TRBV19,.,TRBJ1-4,CASSTTGRSNEKLFF,TGTGCCAGTAGTACGACAGGCCGTTCTAATGAAAAACTGTTTTTT
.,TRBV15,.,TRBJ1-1,CATSRVPASTEAFF,TGTGCCACCAGCAGAGTCCCGGCGAGTACTGAAGCTTTCTTT
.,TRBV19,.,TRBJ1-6,CASSVSSYNSPLHF,TGTGCCAGTAGCGTGAGCTCCTATAATTCACCCCTCCACTTT
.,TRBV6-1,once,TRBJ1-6,CASSEALPGDKYSLHF,TGTGCCAGCAGTGAAGCGCTTCCGGGGGACAAGTACTCCCTCCACTTT
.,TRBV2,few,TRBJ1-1,CASSVGSGQDTFF,TGTGCCAGCAGTGTTGGTTCAGGGCAGGATACTTTCTTT
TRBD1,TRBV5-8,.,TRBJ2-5,CASSRGQGTETQYF,TGTGCCAGCAGCCGAGGACAGGGAACAGAGACCCAGTACTTC
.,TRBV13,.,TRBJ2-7,CASSPSLRASYEQYF,TGTGCCAGCAGCCCCTCACTCAGGGCCAGCTACGAGCAGTACTTC
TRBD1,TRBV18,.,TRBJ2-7,CASSWTGAIYEQYF,TGTGCCAGCTCATGGACAGGGGCGATTTACGAGCAGTACTTC
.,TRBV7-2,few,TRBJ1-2,CASSFRRGLQGYTF,TGTGCCAGCAGCTTTAGGCGGGGGCTTCAAGGCTACACCTTC
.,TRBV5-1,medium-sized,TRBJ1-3,CASRDGGNTIYF,TGCGCCAGCAGGGACGGAGGAAACACCATATATTTT
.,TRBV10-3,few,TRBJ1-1,CAISESTWAGPAFF,TGTGCCATCAGTGAGTCGACTTGGGCAGGGCCAGCTTTCTTT
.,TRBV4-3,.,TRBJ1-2,CASSQDQRERAYGYTF,TGCGCCAGCAGCCAAGATCAGAGGGAGCGGGCCTATGGCTACACCTTC
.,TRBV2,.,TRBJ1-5,CASSEEGQGNQPQHF,TGTGCCAGCAGTGAAGAAGGTCAGGGAAATCAGCCCCAGCATTTT
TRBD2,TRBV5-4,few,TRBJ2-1,CASPGTSGGGNEQFF,TGTGCCAGCCCTGGGACTAGCGGGGGGGGCAATGAGCAGTTCTTC
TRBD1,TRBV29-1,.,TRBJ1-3,CSVADRERWAGNTIYF,TGCAGCGTTGCCGACAGGGAACGATGGGCTGGAAACACCATATATTTT
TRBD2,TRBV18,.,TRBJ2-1,CASSPRTSGHNEQFF,TGTGCCAGCTCACCTAGGACTAGCGGCCACAATGAGCAGTTCTTC
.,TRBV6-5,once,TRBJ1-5,CASKWGPDQPQHF,TGTGCCAGCAAATGGGGGCCAGATCAGCCCCAGCATTTT
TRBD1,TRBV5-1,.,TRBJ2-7,CASRQVSGTGGYEQYF,TGCGCCAGCAGGCAAGTGTCCGGGACAGGGGGTTACGAGCAGTACTTC
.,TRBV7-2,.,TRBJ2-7,CASSLTLVVSEQYF,TGTGCCAGCAGCCTAACCCTAGTAGTCTCCGAGCAGTACTTC
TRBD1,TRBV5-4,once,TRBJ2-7,CASSSMTGGGYEQYF,TGTGCCAGCAGCTCGATGACAGGGGGCGGCTACGAGCAGTACTTC
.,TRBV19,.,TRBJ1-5,CASSIDGIDQPQHF,TGTGCCAGTAGTATAGACGGGATCGATCAGCCCCAGCATTTT
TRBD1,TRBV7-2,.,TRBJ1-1,CASTLGTRGHPEAFF,TGTGCCAGCACCTTAGGTACCAGGGGGCACCCTGAAGCTTTCTTT
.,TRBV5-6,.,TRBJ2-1,CASSAFIGSYNEQFF,TGTGCCAGCAGCGCCTTTATAGGGTCCTACAATGAGCAGTTCTTC
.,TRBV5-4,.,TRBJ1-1,CASSHLTSGGVPEAFF,TGTGCCAGCAGCCACCTAACTTCTGGAGGGGTCCCTGAAGCTTTCTTT
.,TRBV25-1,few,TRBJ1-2,CASSEYVRYGYTF,TGTGCCAGCAGTGAATACGTCCGCTATGGCTACACCTTC
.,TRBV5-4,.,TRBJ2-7,CASSLGGQSSYEQYF,TGTGCCAGCAGCTTGGGGGGCCAGAGCTCCTACGAGCAGTACTTC
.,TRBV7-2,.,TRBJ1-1,CASSISSRGMNTEAFF,TGTGCCAGCAGCATCTCTTCTCGGGGGATGAACACTGAAGCTTTCTTT
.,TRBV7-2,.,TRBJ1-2,CASSLAGRQGYTF,TGTGCCAGCAGCTTAGCAGGGCGGCAGGGCTACACCTTC
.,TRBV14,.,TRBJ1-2,CASSQEAYGYTF,TGTGCCAGCAGCCAAGAAGCCTATGGCTACACCTTC
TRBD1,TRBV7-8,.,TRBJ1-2,CASSSGTGSFYGYTF,TGTGCCAGCAGCTCGGGGACAGGTTCCTTCTATGGCTACACCTTC
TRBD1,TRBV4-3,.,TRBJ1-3,CASSQDPGGGNTIYF,TGCGCCAGCAGCCAAGACCCAGGGGGTGGAAACACCATATATTTT
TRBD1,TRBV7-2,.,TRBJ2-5,CASSSSGTGWETQYF,TGTGCCAGCAGCTCCTCCGGGACAGGGTGGGAGACCCAGTACTTC
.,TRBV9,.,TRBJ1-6,CASSGVGASGSPLHF,TGTGCCAGCAGCGGAGTGGGGGCCTCAGGGTCCCCCCTCCACTTT
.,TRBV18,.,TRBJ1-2,CASSPDQINYGYTF,TGTGCCAGCTCACCAGACCAAATCAACTATGGCTACACCTTC
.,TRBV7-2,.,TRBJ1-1,CASRFSTESMFF,TGTGCCAGCAGGTTTTCAACAGAGAGTATGTTCTTT
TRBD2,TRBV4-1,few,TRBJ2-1,CASSPSLTSGRANEQFF,TGCGCCAGCAGCCCTTCTTTGACTAGCGGGAGGGCCAATGAGCAGTTCTTC
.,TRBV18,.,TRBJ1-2,CASSFDKAYGYTF,TGTGCCAGCTCTTTCGACAAAGCTTATGGCTACACCTTC
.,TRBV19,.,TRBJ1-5,CASSIDRAGLQPQHF,TGTGCCAGTAGTATAGATAGGGCAGGGCTTCAGCCCCAGCATTTT
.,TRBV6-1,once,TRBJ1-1,CASISTRGTEAFF,TGTGCCAGCATTTCGACCCGGGGCACTGAAGCTTTCTTT
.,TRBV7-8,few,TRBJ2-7,CASRPGPSFSYEQYF,TGTGCCAGCAGACCGGGGCCTAGTTTCTCCTACGAGCAGTACTTC
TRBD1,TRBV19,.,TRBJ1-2,CASSPTGDPNYGYTF,TGTGCCAGTAGCCCTACAGGGGATCCTAACTATGGCTACACCTTC
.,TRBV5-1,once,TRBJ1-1,CASSFLDAEAFF,TGCGCCAGCAGCTTCTTAGATGCTGAAGCTTTCTTT
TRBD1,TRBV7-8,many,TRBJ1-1,CASSQVTTGDTEAFF,TGTGCCAGCAGCCAAGTAACGACAGGGGACACTGAAGCTTTCTTT
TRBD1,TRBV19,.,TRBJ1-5,CASGGTGSNQPQHF,TGTGCCAGTGGGGGGACAGGTAGCAATCAGCCCCAGCATTTT
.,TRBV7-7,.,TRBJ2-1,CASSRDGSSYNEQFF,TGTGCTAGCAGCCGGGACGGAAGCTCCTACAATGAGCAGTTCTTC
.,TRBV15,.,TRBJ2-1,CATSIPKVAMSSYNEQFF,TGTGCCACCAGCATTCCAAAGGTGGCCATGAGCTCCTACAATGAGCAGTTCTTC
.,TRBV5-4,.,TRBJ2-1,CASSSDSGNTLYNEQFF,TGTGCCAGCAGCTCGGACAGCGGAAATACCCTATACAATGAGCAGTTCTTC
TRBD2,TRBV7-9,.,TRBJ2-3,CASSPGTSLADTQYF,TGTGCCAGCAGCCCTGGGACTAGCCTTGCAGATACGCAGTATTTT
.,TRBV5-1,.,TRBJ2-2,CASIEPTNTGELFF,TGCGCCAGCATTGAGCCTACGAACACCGGGGAGCTGTTTTTT
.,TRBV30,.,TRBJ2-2,CAWMGTGELFF,TGTGCCTGGATGGGGACCGGGGAGCTGTTTTTT
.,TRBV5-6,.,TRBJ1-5,CASSPQGLYSNQPQHF,TGTGCCAGCAGCCCACAGGGCCTGTATAGCAATCAGCCCCAGCATTTT